This T cell receptor (beta chain) comes out of a study of T cell changes during pregnancy in multiple sclerosis. The table came from immunoSEQ multiplex PCR; TCRdb's copy has only in-frame clones and leaves some out. Of tens of thousands of clones listed, approximately 85% were seen once; the top ten hold roughly 1.2%. Germline V gene data show CDR1 as MNHEY and CDR2 as SMNVEV (reference sequence). This CDR3 contains 13 residues. V was trimmed by 1 base and J by 2 bases, leaving 5 bases between them. This sequence joins TRBV27 and TRBJ2-5; no clear D. The TCR was taken from a female donor with multiple sclerosis, enrolled in a pregnancy study. Sequencing used CD4+ T cells from peripheral blood mononuclear cells, obtained in the second trimester of pregnancy. CDR3: CASSLFGQETQYF. The CDR3 DNA follows: TGTGCCAGCAGTTTATTCGGGCAAGAGACCCAGTACTTC.